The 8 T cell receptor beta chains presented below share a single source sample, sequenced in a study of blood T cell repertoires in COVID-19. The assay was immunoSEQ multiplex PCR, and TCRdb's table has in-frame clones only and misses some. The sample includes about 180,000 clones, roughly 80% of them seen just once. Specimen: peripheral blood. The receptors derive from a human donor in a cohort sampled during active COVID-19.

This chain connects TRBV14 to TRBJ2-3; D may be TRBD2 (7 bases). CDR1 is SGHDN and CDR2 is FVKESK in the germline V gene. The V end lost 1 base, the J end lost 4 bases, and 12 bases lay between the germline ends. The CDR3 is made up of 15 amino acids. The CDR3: CASSQVGGGPDTQYF. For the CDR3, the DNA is TGTGCCAGCAGCCAAGTTGGGGGGGGGCCAGATACGCAGTATTTT.

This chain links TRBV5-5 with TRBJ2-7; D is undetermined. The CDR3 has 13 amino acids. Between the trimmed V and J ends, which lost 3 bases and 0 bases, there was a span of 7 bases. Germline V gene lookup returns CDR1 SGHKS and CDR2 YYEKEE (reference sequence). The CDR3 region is CASSSHNSYEQYF. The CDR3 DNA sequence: TGTGCCAGCAGCTCGCACAACTCCTACGAGCAGTACTTC. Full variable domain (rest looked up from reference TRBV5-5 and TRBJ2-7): DAGVTQSPTHLIKTRGQQVTLRCSPISGHKSVSWYQQVLGQGPQFIFQYYEKEERGRGNFPDRFSARQFPNYSSELNVNALLLGDSALYLCASSSHNSYEQYFGPGTRLTVT.

The CDR3 spells CASSTRTGGPYEQYF. CDR3 nucleotide sequence: TGTGCCAGCAGCACCCGGACAGGGGGACCCTACGAGCAGTACTTC. The V call is TRBV7-6, the J call TRBJ2-7; 10 bases align to TRBD1. Germline V lookup: CDR1 SGHVS, CDR2 FNYEAQ. This CDR3 spans 15 amino acids. The V gene end was trimmed by 5 bases and the J gene end by 2 bases; junction bases not matched to a gene: 6.

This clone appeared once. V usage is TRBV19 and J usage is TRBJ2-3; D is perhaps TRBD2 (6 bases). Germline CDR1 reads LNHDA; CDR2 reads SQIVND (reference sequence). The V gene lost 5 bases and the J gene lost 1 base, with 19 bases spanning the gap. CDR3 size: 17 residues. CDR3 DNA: TGTGCCAGTAGTGGCGGGGAGGTCGGCGGGGGCACAGATACGCAGTATTTT. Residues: CASSGGEVGGGTDTQYF.

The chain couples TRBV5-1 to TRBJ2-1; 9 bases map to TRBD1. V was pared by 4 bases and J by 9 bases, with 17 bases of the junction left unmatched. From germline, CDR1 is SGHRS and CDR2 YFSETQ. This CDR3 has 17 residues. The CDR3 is CASSATPGQGSIGEQFF. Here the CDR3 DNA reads TGCGCCAGCAGCGCGACCCCGGGACAGGGTAGTATAGGTGAGCAGTTCTTC.

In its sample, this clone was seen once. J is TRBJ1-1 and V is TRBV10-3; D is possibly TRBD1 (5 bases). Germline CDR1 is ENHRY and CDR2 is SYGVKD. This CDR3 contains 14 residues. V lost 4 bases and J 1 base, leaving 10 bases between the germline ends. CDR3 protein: CAISAGRANTEAFF. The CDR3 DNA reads TGTGCCATCAGTGCCGGCAGGGCGAACACTGAAGCTTTCTTT.

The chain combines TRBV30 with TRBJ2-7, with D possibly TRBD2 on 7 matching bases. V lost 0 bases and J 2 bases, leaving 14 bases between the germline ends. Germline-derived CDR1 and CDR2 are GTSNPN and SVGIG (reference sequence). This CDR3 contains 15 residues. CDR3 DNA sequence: TGTGCCTGGAGTGTAAAGGGGGGGGTTGCCTACGAGCAGTACTTC. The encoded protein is CAWSVKGGVAYEQYF.

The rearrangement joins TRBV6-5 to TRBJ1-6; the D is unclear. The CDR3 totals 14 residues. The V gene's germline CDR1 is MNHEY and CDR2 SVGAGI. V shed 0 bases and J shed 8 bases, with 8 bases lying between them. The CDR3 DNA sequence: TGTGCCAGCAGTTACTCCGGGGAAGATTCACCCCTCCACTTT. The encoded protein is CASSYSGEDSPLHF.